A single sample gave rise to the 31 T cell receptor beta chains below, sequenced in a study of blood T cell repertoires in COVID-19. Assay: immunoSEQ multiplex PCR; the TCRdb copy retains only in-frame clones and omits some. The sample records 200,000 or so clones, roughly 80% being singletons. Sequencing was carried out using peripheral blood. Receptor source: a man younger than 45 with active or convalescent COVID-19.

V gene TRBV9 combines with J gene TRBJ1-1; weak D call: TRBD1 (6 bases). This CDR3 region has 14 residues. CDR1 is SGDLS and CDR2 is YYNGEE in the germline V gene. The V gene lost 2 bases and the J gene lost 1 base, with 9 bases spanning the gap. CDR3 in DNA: TGTGCCAGCAGCGTGGACAGTAAGAACACTGAAGCTTTCTTT. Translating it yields CASSVDSKNTEAFF. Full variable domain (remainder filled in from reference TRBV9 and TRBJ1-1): DSGVTQTPKHLITATGQRVTLRCSPRSGDLSVYWYQQSLDQGLQFLIQYYNGEERAKGNILERFSAQQFPDLHSELNLSSLELGDSALYFCASSVDSKNTEAFFGQGTRLTVV.

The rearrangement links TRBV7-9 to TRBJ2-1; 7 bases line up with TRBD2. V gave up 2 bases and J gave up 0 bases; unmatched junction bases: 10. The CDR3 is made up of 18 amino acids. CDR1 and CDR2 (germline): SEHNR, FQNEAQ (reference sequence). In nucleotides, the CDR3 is TGTGCCAGCAGCTTAACTAGCGCCCACTATTTCTCCTACAATGAGCAGTTCTTC. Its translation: CASSLTSAHYFSYNEQFF.

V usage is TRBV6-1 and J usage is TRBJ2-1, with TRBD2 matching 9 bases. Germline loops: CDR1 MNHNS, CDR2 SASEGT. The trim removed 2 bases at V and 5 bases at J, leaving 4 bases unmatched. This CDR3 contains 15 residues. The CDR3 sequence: CASSERLAGNNEQFF. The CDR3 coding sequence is TGTGCCAGCAGTGAAAGGCTAGCGGGGAACAATGAGCAGTTCTTC.

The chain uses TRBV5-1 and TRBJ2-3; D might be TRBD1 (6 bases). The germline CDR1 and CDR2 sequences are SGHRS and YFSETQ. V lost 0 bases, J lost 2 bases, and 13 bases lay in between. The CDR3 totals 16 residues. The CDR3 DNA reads TGCGCCAGCAGCTTGGCGAGGACAGCCAACACAGATACGCAGTATTTT. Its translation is CASSLARTANTDTQYF.

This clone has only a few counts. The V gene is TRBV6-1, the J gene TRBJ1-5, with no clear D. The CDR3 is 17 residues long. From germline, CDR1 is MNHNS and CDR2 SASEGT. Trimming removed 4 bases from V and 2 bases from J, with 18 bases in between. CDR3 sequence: CASSGSGRTKGNQPQHF. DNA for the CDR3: TGTGCCAGCAGTGGCAGCGGACGCACGAAAGGCAATCAGCCCCAGCATTTT.

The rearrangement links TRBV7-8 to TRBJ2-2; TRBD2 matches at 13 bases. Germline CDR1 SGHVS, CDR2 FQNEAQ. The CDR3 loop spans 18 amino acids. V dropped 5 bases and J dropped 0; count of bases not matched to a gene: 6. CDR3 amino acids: CASSPRGLAGANTGELFF. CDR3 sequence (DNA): TGTGCCAGCAGCCCCCGCGGACTAGCGGGGGCGAACACCGGGGAGCTGTTTTTT.

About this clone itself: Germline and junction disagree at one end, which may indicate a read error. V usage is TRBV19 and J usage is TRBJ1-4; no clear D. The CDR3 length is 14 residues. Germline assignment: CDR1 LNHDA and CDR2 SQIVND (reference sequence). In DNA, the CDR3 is TGTGCCTGTAGTCCGGGAGCGGCTAATGAAAAACTGTTTTTT. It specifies CACSPGAANEKLFF.

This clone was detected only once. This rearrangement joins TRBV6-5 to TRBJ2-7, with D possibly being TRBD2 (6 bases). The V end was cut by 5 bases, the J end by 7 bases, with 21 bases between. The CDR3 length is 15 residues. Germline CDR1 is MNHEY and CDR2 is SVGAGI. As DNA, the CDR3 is TGTGCCAGCAGTACACCGGGACTCAAAAGGGAGGAGCAGTACGTC. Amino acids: CASSTPGLKREEQYV.

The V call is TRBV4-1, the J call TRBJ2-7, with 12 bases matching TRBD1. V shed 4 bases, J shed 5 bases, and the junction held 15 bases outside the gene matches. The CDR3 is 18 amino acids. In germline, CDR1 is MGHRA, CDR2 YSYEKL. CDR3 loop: CASSPKYSTGQGANEQYF. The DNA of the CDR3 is TGCGCCAGCAGCCCGAAGTACTCGACGGGACAGGGGGCCAACGAGCAGTACTTC.

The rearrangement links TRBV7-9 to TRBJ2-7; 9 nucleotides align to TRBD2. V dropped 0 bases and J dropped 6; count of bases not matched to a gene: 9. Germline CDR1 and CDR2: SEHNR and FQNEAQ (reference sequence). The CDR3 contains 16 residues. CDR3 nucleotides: TGTGCCAGCAGCTTAGCGTGGGCTAGCGGGGATTCCGAGCAGTACTTC. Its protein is CASSLAWASGDSEQYF.

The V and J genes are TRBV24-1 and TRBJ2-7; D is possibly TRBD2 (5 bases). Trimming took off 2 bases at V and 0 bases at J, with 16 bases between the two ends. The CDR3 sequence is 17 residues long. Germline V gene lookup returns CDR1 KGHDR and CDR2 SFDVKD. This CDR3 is CATSDSPVDGISYEQYF. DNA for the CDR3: TGTGCCACCAGTGATTCCCCTGTCGACGGGATCTCCTACGAGCAGTACTTC.

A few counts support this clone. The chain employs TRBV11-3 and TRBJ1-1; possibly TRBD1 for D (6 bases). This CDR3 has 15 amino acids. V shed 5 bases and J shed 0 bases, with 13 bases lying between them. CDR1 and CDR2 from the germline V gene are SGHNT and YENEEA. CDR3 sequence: CASSPPGTLNTEAFF. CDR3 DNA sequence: TGTGCCAGCAGCCCGCCCGGGACACTGAACACTGAAGCTTTCTTT.

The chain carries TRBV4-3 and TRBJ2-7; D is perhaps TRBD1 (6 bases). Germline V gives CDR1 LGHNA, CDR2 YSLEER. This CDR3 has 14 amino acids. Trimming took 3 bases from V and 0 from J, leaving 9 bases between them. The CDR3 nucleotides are TGCGCCAGCAGCCATGGGGACAACTCCTACGAGCAGTACTTC. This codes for CASSHGDNSYEQYF.

This CDR3 reads CSAQELGDQIEAFF. The CDR3 DNA follows: TGCAGCGCCCAGGAGCTAGGGGATCAGATTGAAGCTTTCTTT. The rearrangement joins TRBV29-1 to TRBJ1-1; D might be TRBD1 (5 bases). The CDR3 loop spans 14 amino acids. V lost 7 bases and J 7 bases, leaving 22 bases between the germline ends. CDR1 SQVTM and CDR2 ANQGSEA come from the germline V gene.

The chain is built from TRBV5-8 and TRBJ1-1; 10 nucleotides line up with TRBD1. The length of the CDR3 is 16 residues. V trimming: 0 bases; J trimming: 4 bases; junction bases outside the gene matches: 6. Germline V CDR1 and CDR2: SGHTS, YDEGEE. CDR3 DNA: TGTGCCAGCAGCTTGGCTTTCGGGACAGGGGCCACTGAAGCTTTCTTT. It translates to CASSLAFGTGATEAFF. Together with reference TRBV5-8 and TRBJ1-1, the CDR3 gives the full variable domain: EAGVTQSPTHLIKTRGQQATLRCSPISGHTSVYWYQQALGLGLQFLLWYDEGEERNRGNFPPRFSGRQFPNYSSELNVNALELEDSALYLCASSLAFGTGATEAFFGQGTRLTVV.

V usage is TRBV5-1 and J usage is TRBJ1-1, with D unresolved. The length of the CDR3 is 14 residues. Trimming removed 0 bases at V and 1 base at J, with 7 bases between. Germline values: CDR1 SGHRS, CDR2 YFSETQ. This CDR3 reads CASSLAGENTEAFF. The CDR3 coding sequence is TGCGCCAGCAGCTTGGCCGGGGAGAACACTGAAGCTTTCTTT.

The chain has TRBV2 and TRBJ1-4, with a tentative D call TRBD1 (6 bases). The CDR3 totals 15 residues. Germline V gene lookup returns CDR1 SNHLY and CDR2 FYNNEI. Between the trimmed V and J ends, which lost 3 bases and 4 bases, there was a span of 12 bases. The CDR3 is CASSDRGGYNEKLFF. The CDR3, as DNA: TGTGCCAGCAGTGATAGGGGGGGCTATAATGAAAAACTGTTTTTT.

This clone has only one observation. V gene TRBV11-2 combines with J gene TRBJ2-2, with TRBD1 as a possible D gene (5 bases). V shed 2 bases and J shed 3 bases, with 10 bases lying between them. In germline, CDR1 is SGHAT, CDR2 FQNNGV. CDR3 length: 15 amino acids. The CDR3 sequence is CASSLTSRDTGELFF. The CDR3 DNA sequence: TGTGCCAGCAGCTTAACTTCCAGGGACACCGGGGAGCTGTTTTTT. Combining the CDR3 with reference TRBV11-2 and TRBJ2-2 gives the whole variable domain EAGVAQSPRYKIIEKRQSVAFWCNPISGHATLYWYQQILGQGPKLLIQFQNNGVVDDSQLPKDRFSAERLKGVDSTLKIQPAKLEDSAVYLCASSLTSRDTGELFFGEGSRLTVL.

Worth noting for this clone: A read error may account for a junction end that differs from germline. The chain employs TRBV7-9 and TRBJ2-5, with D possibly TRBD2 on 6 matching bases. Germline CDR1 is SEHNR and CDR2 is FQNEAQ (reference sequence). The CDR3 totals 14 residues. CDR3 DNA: TGTGCCAGCAGCTTCGCGGGGTACCAAGGGACCCAGTACTTC. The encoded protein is CASSFAGYQGTQYF.

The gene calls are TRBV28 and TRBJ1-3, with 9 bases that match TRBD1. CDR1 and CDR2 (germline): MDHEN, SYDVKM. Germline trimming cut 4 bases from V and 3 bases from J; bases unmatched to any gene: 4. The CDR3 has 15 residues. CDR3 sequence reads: CASSYDRGVGNTIYF. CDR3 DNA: TGTGCCAGCAGTTACGACAGGGGGGTTGGAAACACCATATATTTT.

Here the CDR3 reads CASSLNPTGMNTEAFF. The CDR3 DNA sequence: TGTGCCAGCAGCTTGAACCCGACAGGCATGAACACTGAAGCTTTCTTT. The chain uses TRBV5-8 and TRBJ1-1, with TRBD1 as a possible D gene (6 bases). This CDR3 is built from 16 residues. The germline CDR1 and CDR2 sequences are SGHTS and YDEGEE. Between the trimmed V and J ends, which lost 1 base and 0 bases, there was a span of 13 bases.

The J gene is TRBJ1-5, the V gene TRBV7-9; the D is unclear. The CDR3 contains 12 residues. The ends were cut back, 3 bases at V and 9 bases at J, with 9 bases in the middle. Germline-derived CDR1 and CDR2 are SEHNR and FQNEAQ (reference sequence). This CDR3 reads CASSFEGLPQHF. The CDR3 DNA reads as TGTGCCAGCAGCTTTGAAGGACTGCCCCAGCATTTT.

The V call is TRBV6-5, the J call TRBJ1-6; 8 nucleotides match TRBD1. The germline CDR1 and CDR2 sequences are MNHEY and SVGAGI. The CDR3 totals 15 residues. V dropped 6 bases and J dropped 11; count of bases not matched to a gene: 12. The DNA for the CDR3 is TGTGCCAGCAGGTGGACAGGGACTTCGGACGCACCCCTCCACTTT. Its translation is CASRWTGTSDAPLHF.

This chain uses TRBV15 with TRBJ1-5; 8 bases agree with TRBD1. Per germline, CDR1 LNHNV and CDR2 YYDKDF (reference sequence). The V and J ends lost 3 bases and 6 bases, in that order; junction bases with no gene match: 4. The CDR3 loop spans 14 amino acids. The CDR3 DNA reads TGTGCCACCAGCAGCGACAGGGGAGGTCAGCCCCAGCATTTT. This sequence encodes CATSSDRGGQPQHF.

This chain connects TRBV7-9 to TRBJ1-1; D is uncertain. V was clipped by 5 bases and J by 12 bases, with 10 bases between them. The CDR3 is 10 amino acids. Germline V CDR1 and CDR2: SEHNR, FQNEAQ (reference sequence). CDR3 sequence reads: CASSEALTFF. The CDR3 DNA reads TGTGCCAGCAGCGAGGCCCTCACTTTCTTT.

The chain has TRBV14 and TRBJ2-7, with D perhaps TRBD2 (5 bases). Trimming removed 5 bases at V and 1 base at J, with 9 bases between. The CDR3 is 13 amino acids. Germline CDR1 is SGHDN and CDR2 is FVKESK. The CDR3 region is CASSSAESYEQYF. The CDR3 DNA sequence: TGTGCCAGCAGCTCAGCGGAGTCCTACGAGCAGTACTTC. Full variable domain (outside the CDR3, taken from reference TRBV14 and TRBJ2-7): EAGVTQFPSHSVIEKGQTVTLRCDPISGHDNLYWYRRVMGKEIKFLLHFVKESKQDESGMPNNRFLAERTGGTYSTLKVQPAELEDSGVYFCASSSAESYEQYFGPGTRLTVT.

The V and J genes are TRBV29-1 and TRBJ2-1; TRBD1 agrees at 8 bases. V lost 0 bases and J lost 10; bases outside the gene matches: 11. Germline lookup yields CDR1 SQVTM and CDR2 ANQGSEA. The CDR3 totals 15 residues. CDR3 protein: CSVEEQGTGRDEQFF. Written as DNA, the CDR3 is TGCAGCGTTGAAGAGCAAGGGACAGGCAGGGACGAGCAGTTCTTC.

CDR3: CASGLVSEAFF. In DNA form, the CDR3 reads TGTGCTAGTGGTTTGGTCTCTGAAGCTTTCTTT. The V and J genes are TRBV12-5 and TRBJ1-1; D uncertain. Germline V gene lookup returns CDR1 LGHNT and CDR2 FRNRAP. Between the trimmed V and J ends, which lost 0 bases and 6 bases, there was a span of 2 bases. This CDR3 spans 11 amino acids.

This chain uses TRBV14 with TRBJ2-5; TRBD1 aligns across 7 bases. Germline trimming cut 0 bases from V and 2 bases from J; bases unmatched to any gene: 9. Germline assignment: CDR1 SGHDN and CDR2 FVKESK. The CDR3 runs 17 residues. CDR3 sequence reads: CASSQDYSGGWQETQYF. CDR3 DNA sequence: TGTGCCAGCAGCCAAGACTACTCAGGGGGATGGCAAGAGACCCAGTACTTC.

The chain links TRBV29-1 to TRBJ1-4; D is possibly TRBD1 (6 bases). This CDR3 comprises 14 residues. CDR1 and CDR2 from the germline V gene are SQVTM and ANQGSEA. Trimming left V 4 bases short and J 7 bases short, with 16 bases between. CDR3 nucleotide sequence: TGCAGCGTTGCGCGGGGGCCGGAGGGTGAAAAACTGTTTTTT. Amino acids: CSVARGPEGEKLFF.

The CDR3 sequence is CAWSVPGQGFYNEQFF. Written as DNA, the CDR3 is TGTGCCTGGAGTGTACCTGGACAGGGGTTCTACAATGAGCAGTTCTTC. The V and J genes are TRBV30 and TRBJ2-1, with 9 bases identical to TRBD1. Germline CDR1 is GTSNPN and CDR2 is SVGIG (reference sequence). This CDR3 has 16 amino acids. V lost 0 bases and J lost 3; bases outside the gene matches: 6.